These T cell receptor beta chains were read from a single sample in a study of blood T cell repertoires in COVID-19. The data were produced by immunoSEQ multiplex PCR, yet TCRdb's version contains in-frame clones alone and is incomplete. Of roughly 150,000 clones in the sample, around 82% were seen once. The sequenced sample consisted of peripheral blood. The receptors shown here come from a woman of 80 years or more with acute or convalescent COVID-19. CDR3s include the opening cysteine and the closing phenylalanine or tryptophan. The D gene is left open where the match is weak. Part of the rows lack a size; the others show once, few, many or a class for expanded clones.

V	J	D	size	CDR3	DNA
TRBV2	TRBJ2-7	TRBD1	.	CASSRDRGEQYF	TGTGCCAGCAGCAGGGACAGGGGCGAGCAGTACTTC
TRBV5-1	TRBJ2-3	TRBD2	.	CASSIMPAGDTDTQYF	TGCGCCAGCAGCATAATGCCAGCGGGGGACACAGATACGCAGTATTTT
TRBV4-3	TRBJ2-2	TRBD2	.	CASSQDIAGPGELFF	TGCGCCAGCAGCCAAGATATAGCGGGGCCCGGGGAGCTGTTTTTT
TRBV5-6	TRBJ2-7	.	.	CASSSTNTGSSNEQYF	TGTGCCAGCAGCTCCACGAACACAGGGTCGAGTAACGAGCAGTACTTC
TRBV5-1	TRBJ1-1	.	.	CASSPDSQNTEAFF	TGCGCCAGCAGCCCGGACAGCCAGAACACTGAAGCTTTCTTT
TRBV5-6	TRBJ1-4	TRBD1	.	CASSNRGRTNEKLFF	TGTGCCAGCAGCAACAGGGGGCGAACTAATGAAAAACTGTTTTTT
TRBV5-4	TRBJ2-1	.	.	CASSLDPSASYNEQFF	TGTGCCAGCAGCTTGGACCCTAGTGCGTCCTACAATGAGCAGTTCTTC
TRBV5-1	TRBJ1-1	TRBD1	.	CASSIQGGLAEAFF	TGCGCCAGCAGCATTCAGGGGGGTCTAGCTGAAGCTTTCTTT
TRBV5-4	TRBJ2-1	.	few	CASSLLTSPAVNEQFF	TGTGCCAGCAGCTTACTCACTAGCCCCGCCGTCAATGAGCAGTTCTTC
TRBV5-1	TRBJ1-5	.	.	CASSLAGISNQPQHF	TGCGCCAGCAGCTTGGCGGGGATTAGCAATCAGCCCCAGCATTTT
TRBV18	TRBJ2-5	TRBD1	once	CASSPSQGGQETQYF	TGTGCCAGCTCACCATCACAGGGGGGCCAAGAGACCCAGTACTTC
TRBV28	TRBJ2-7	.	once	CASTSAYEQYF	TGTGCCAGCACGAGCGCCTACGAGCAGTACTTC
TRBV19	TRBJ2-1	TRBD2	.	CASSQGGGLQYNEQFF	TGTGCCAGTAGTCAGGGCGGGGGGCTTCAGTACAATGAGCAGTTCTTC
TRBV3-1/TRBV3-2	TRBJ2-7	TRBD1	.	CASSQGGQFDF	TGTGCCAGCAGCCAAGGGGGACAGTTTGACTTC
TRBV15	TRBJ2-2	TRBD2	.	CATSRDLSGNIGELFF	TGTGCCACCAGCAGAGATCTGAGCGGGAATATCGGGGAGCTGTTTTTT
TRBV10-3	TRBJ1-4	TRBD1	.	CAISESGTGGEEKLFF	TGTGCCATCAGTGAGTCAGGCACAGGGGGGGAGGAAAAACTGTTTTTT
TRBV30	TRBJ1-6	.	.	CAWSEGLYNSPLHF	TGTGCCTGGAGTGAGGGACTATATAATTCACCCCTCCACTTT
TRBV5-4	TRBJ2-7	TRBD1	.	CASSGGQFPYEQYF	TGTGCCAGCAGCGGGGGACAGTTCCCCTACGAGCAGTACTTC
TRBV6-2/TRBV6-3	TRBJ2-7	TRBD1	.	CASSHGTGVREQYF	TGTGCCAGCAGTCACGGGACAGGAGTCCGCGAGCAGTACTTC
TRBV7-2	TRBJ2-3	.	.	CASSPQLLVNTQYF	TGTGCCAGCAGCCCGCAGCTACTAGTAAATACGCAGTATTTT
TRBV6-5	TRBJ1-5	TRBD1	.	CASRNRGTGNQPQHF	TGTGCCAGCAGGAATAGGGGGACAGGCAATCAGCCCCAGCATTTT
TRBV6-5	TRBJ1-3	TRBD1	.	CASSFQGALGNTIYF	TGTGCCAGCAGTTTCCAGGGGGCGCTTGGAAACACCATATATTTT
TRBV7-9	TRBJ2-1	.	.	CASSLGTRYNEQFF	TGTGCCAGCAGCTTAGGCACTCGGTACAATGAGCAGTTCTTC
TRBV5-6	TRBJ1-5	.	.	CASSLSLSGVTTVEPQHF	TGTGCCAGCAGCTTGAGCTTAAGTGGGGTGACTACGGTCGAGCCCCAGCATTTT
TRBV7-2	TRBJ2-7	TRBD1	.	CASSYRTGDYEQYF	TGTGCCAGCAGCTACAGGACAGGAGACTACGAGCAGTACTTC
TRBV9	TRBJ1-1	TRBD1	once	CASSATGTANTEAFF	TGTGCCAGCAGCGCCACCGGGACAGCAAACACTGAAGCTTTCTTT
TRBV7-2	TRBJ1-2	.	.	CASSLGTAYYGYTF	TGTGCCAGCAGCTTAGGGACAGCATACTATGGCTACACCTTC
TRBV6-5	TRBJ2-7	.	.	CASRNLGGPYEQYF	TGTGCCAGCAGAAACTTAGGGGGTCCCTACGAGCAGTACTTC
TRBV7-2	TRBJ2-2	.	.	CASSTQGNAGELFF	TGTGCCAGCAGTACCCAGGGGAATGCCGGGGAGCTGTTTTTT
TRBV9	TRBJ2-4	TRBD1	.	CASSAIGQGSIQYF	TGTGCCAGCAGCGCCATTGGACAGGGGAGCATACAGTACTTC
TRBV9	TRBJ1-3	.	.	CASSFQGSGNTIYF	TGTGCCAGCAGCTTCCAGGGGTCTGGAAACACCATATATTTT